This T cell receptor beta chain is drawn from a study of cytomegalovirus exposure and HLA in healthy donors. This CDR3 has 17 amino acids. CDR1 SGHTA and CDR2 FQGNSA come from the germline V gene. The junction had 13 bases not matched to a gene; V was cut back by 5 bases and J by 0 bases. Sequencing was performed with immunoSEQ multiplex PCR; in TCRdb, only in-frame clones are kept and a portion is missing. The repertoire holds around 250,000 clones, with almost 90% as singletons. Among the 100 to 150 subjects of the validation cohort, separate from the roughly 670-subject first cohort, were the donors.

The sample was PBMCs. The origin of this receptor is a woman in her late teens or twenties in good health and CMV-seronegative. The rearrangement links TRBV7-2 to TRBJ2-7; the match to TRBD1 covers 7 bases. CDR3 DNA: TGTGCCAGCAGCCCGTGGGCGGACAGGCAAATCTCCTACGAGCAGTACTTC. Its protein is CASSPWADRQISYEQYF.